These 16 T cell receptor beta chains came from one sample sequenced in a study of blood T cell repertoires in COVID-19. Clones were sequenced by immunoSEQ multiplex PCR, and TCRdb holds only the in-frame ones, with some missing. The sample includes under 100,000 clones, roughly 90% of them seen just once. The material sequenced was peripheral blood. These receptors were taken from a woman in her seventies with acute or convalescent COVID-19.

The chain links TRBV19 to TRBJ2-1; 9 nucleotides agree with TRBD1. V lost 5 bases to trimming and J lost 4 bases; unmatched junction nucleotides: 6. Germline loops: CDR1 LNHDA, CDR2 SQIVND (reference sequence). The CDR3 has 15 amino acids. CDR3 sequence (DNA): TGTGCCAGTAGTGTAAGACAGGGGGTGTACAATGAGCAGTTCTTC. The encoded protein is CASSVRQGVYNEQFF.

Here the CDR3 reads CASRTGTNYGYTF. The DNA of the CDR3 is TGTGCCAGCAGAACCGGGACTAACTATGGCTACACCTTC. This sequence joins TRBV13 and TRBJ1-2, with D uncertain. Trimming cost V 6 bases and J 0 bases, with 8 bases left between them. This CDR3 has 13 amino acids. Per germline, CDR1 PRHDT and CDR2 FYEKMQ (reference sequence).

This chain connects TRBV5-1 to TRBJ2-1; 7 nucleotides match TRBD1. The V segment lost 3 bases and the J segment 1 base; nucleotides outside the gene matches: 7. This CDR3 spans 16 amino acids. Germline values: CDR1 SGHRS, CDR2 YFSETQ. The chain's CDR3 is CASSSSGGRSYNEQFF. CDR3 nucleotide sequence: TGCGCCAGCAGCTCATCAGGGGGTAGGTCCTACAATGAGCAGTTCTTC.

The chain couples TRBV4-1 to TRBJ2-5; the match to TRBD1 covers 7 bases. This CDR3 region has 15 residues. J lost 4 bases, V lost 0 bases, and 5 bases had no gene match. Looked up from germline, CDR1 is MGHRA and CDR2 is YSYEKL. CDR3 amino acids: CASSQDGTARETQYF. DNA for the CDR3: TGCGCCAGCAGCCAAGATGGGACAGCGAGAGAGACCCAGTACTTC.

This chain uses TRBV7-9 with TRBJ1-1; D gene unclear. Germline V gene lookup returns CDR1 SEHNR and CDR2 FQNEAQ (reference sequence). The CDR3 is 13 residues long. Trimming cost V 4 bases and J 5 bases, with 11 bases left between them. The CDR3 reads CASSSPGGTEAFF. CDR3 DNA sequence: TGTGCCAGCAGCTCCCCGGGAGGTACTGAAGCTTTCTTT.

This clone showed up just once. The rearrangement links TRBV12-3 or TRBV12-4 to TRBJ1-2; D is undetermined. This CDR3 is built from 12 residues. V shed 9 bases and J shed 2 bases, with 10 bases lying between them. CDR3 DNA: TGTGCCAGTCAACGGGAGAACTATGGCTACACCTTC. Amino acids: CASQRENYGYTF.

The chain combines TRBV4-1 with TRBJ1-5; D is possibly TRBD1 (5 bases). Germline V gene lookup returns CDR1 MGHRA and CDR2 YSYEKL. The CDR3 spans 13 residues. V lost 4 bases and J 7 bases, leaving 11 bases between the germline ends. In nucleotides, the CDR3 is TGCGCCAGCAGCCTCGGACATCGGCAGCCCCAGCATTTT. Translating gives CASSLGHRQPQHF.

This chain links TRBV5-1 with TRBJ2-7; 7 bases match TRBD1. CDR3 length: 14 amino acids. Germline V gene data show CDR1 as SGHRS and CDR2 as YFSETQ. With V trimmed by 0 bases and J by 3 bases, 3 bases remained unmatched. This CDR3 is CASSLAPGGYEQYV. CDR3 nucleotide sequence: TGCGCCAGCAGCTTGGCCCCAGGGGGCTACGAGCAGTACGTC.

The chain joins TRBV27 to TRBJ1-6; possibly TRBD1 for D (5 bases). Germline CDR1 is MNHEY and CDR2 is SMNVEV (reference sequence). The CDR3 is made up of 14 amino acids. V was trimmed by 2 bases and J by 13 bases, leaving 15 bases between them. The CDR3 is CASSLKQGFWPLHF. CDR3 in DNA: TGTGCCAGCAGTTTAAAGCAGGGATTCTGGCCCCTCCACTTT.

V gene TRBV19 combines with J gene TRBJ2-1, with D perhaps matching TRBD2 (5 bases). Germline V gene data show CDR1 as LNHDA and CDR2 as SQIVND (reference sequence). The CDR3 extends over 16 amino acids. V lost 3 bases and J 9 bases, leaving 21 bases between the germline ends. For the CDR3, the DNA is TGTGCCAGTAGTATCCTCGGGAAGTACCTTAGGCGTGAGCAGTTCTTC. It codes for CASSILGKYLRREQFF.

The chain is built from TRBV5-4 and TRBJ1-2, with D tentatively TRBD1 (5 bases). The CDR3 extends over 14 amino acids. Germline V CDR1 and CDR2: SGHNT, YYREEE (reference sequence). V lost 3 bases to trimming and J lost 8 bases, with 17 bases between them. The CDR3 sequence: CASSSIQGTEGYTF. The CDR3, as DNA: TGTGCCAGCAGCTCGATCCAGGGAACGGAAGGCTACACCTTC.

This rearrangement joins TRBV13 to TRBJ1-4, with a tentative D call TRBD1 (5 bases). CDR3 length: 14 residues. V shed 4 bases and J shed 8 bases, with 14 bases lying between them. Germline V gene sequence: CDR1 PRHDT, CDR2 FYEKMQ (reference sequence). The DNA for the CDR3 is TGTGCCAGCAGCTCCAGGGTGGGTGAAGAAAAACTGTTTTTT. Amino acids: CASSSRVGEEKLFF.

This chain joins TRBV2 and TRBJ2-7, with D possibly TRBD2 on 5 matching bases. V dropped 7 bases and J dropped 2 bases, with 15 bases sitting between them. Germline assignment: CDR1 SNHLY and CDR2 FYNNEI. CDR3 length: 14 residues. CDR3 region: CASKLTGLTYEQYF. In nucleotides, the CDR3 is TGTGCCAGCAAGTTAACCGGACTGACCTACGAGCAGTACTTC.

The rearrangement links TRBV2 to TRBJ2-2; 11 bases fit TRBD1. The germline gives CDR1 SNHLY, CDR2 FYNNEI. There are 15 residues in the CDR3. J was trimmed by 8 bases and V by 7 bases; bases with no gene match: 9. The CDR3 DNA follows: TGTGCCAGCACGGACAGGGGGCCATCCGTGGGGGAGCTGTTTTTT. The encoded protein is CASTDRGPSVGELFF. Full variable domain (remainder filled in from reference TRBV2 and TRBJ2-2): EPEVTQTPSHQVTQMGQEVILRCVPISNHLYFYWYRQILGQKVEFLVSFYNNEISEKSEIFDDQFSVERPDGSNFTLKIRSTKLEDSAMYFCASTDRGPSVGELFFGEGSRLTVL.

J is TRBJ2-5 and V is TRBV28; 11 nucleotides line up with TRBD1. Germline CDR1 is MDHEN and CDR2 is SYDVKM. With V trimmed by 1 base and J by 1 base, 11 bases remained unmatched. There are 19 residues in the CDR3. The CDR3 sequence: CASSLSLTGTGGFQETQYF. CDR3 nucleotide sequence: TGTGCCAGCAGTTTATCTCTGACCGGGACAGGGGGGTTCCAAGAGACCCAGTACTTC.

The rearrangement links TRBV10-2 to TRBJ2-2; the D gene is possibly TRBD1 (6 bases). Germline loops: CDR1 WSHSY, CDR2 SAAADI. This CDR3 is 16 amino acids long. V lost 0 bases, J lost 1 base, and 9 bases lay in between. DNA of the CDR3: TGCGCCAGCAGTGAGTCGGGGGCTCTGAACACCGGGGAGCTGTTTTTT. Translated: CASSESGALNTGELFF.